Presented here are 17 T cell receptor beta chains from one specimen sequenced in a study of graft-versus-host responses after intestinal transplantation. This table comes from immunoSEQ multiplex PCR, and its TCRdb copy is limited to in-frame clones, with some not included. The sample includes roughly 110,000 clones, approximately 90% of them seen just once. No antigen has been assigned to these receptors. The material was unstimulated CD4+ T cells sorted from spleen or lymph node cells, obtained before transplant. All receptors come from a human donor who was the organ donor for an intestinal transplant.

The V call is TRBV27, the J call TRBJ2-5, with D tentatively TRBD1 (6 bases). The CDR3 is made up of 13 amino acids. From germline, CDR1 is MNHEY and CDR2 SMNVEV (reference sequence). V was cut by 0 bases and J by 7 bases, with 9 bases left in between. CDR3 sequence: CASSLSSRGTQYF. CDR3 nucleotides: TGTGCCAGCAGTTTATCGTCCAGGGGGACCCAGTACTTC.

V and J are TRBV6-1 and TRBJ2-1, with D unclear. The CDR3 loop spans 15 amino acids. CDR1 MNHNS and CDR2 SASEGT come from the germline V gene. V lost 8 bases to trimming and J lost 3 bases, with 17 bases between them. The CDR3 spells CASDPGMNLYNEQFF. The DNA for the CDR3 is TGTGCCAGCGATCCTGGGATGAACCTCTACAATGAGCAGTTCTTC.

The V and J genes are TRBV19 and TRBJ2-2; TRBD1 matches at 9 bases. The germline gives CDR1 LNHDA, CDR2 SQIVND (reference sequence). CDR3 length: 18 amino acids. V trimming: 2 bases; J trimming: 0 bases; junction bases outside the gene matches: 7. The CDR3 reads CASSITPWTGANTGELFF. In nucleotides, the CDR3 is TGTGCCAGTAGTATAACCCCCTGGACAGGGGCGAACACCGGGGAGCTGTTTTTT.

The CDR3 nucleotides are TGTGCCTGGAGTAGGAGGACCCAAGATACGCAGTATTTT. It encodes CAWSRRTQDTQYF. The rearrangement joins TRBV30 to TRBJ2-3; weak D call: TRBD2 (5 bases). The CDR3 covers 13 residues. Germline V lookup: CDR1 GTSNPN, CDR2 SVGIG (reference sequence). Trimming shortened V by 2 bases and J by 5 bases, and 11 bases separated the two germline ends.

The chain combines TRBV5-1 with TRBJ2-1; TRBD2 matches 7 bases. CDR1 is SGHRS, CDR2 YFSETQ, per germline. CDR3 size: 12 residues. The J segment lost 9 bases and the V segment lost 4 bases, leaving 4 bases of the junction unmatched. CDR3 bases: TGCGCCAGCAGCGATGGGACTACTGAGCAGTTCTTC. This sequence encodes CASSDGTTEQFF.

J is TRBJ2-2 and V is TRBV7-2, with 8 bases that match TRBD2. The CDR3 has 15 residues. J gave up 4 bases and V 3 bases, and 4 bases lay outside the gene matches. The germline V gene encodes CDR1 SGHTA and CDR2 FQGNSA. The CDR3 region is CASSFTSGSTGELFF. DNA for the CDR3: TGTGCCAGCAGCTTCACTAGCGGATCCACCGGGGAGCTGTTTTTT.

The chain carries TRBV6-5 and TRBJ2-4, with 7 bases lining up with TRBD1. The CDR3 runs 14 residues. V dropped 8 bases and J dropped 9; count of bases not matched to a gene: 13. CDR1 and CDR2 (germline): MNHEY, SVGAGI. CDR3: CASGNPTGLGIQYF. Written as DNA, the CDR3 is TGTGCCAGCGGTAACCCGACAGGGTTGGGCATTCAGTACTTC.

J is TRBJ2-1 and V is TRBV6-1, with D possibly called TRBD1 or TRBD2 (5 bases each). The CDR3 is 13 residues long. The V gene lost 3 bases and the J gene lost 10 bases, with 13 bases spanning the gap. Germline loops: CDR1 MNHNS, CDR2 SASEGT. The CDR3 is CASSEGPTIEQFF. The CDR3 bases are TGTGCCAGCAGTGAGGGACCAACAATAGAGCAGTTCTTC.

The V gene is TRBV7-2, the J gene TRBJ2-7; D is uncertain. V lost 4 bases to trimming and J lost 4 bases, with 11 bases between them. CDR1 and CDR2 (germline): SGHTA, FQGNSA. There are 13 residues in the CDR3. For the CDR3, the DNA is TGTGCCAGCAGCTCCTCCTGGGTATACGAGCAGTACTTC. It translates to CASSSSWVYEQYF.

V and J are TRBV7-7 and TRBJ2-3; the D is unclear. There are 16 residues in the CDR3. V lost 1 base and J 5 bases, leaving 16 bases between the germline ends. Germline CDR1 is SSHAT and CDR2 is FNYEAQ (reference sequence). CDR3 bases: TGTGCCAGCAGCTTAGGCCTCGGTTTCTCCGGAGATACGCAGTATTTT. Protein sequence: CASSLGLGFSGDTQYF.

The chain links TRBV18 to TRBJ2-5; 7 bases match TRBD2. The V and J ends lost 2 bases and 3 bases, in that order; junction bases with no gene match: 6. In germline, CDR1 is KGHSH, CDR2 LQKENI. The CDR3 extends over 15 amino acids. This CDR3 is CASSPTGTTKETQYF. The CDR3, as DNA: TGTGCCAGCTCACCAACCGGGACTACAAAAGAGACCCAGTACTTC.

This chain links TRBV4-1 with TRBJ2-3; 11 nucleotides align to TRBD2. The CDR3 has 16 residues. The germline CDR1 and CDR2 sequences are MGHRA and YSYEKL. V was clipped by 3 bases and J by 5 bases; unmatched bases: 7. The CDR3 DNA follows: TGCGCCAGCAGCCATAGCGGGAGGGCCGGTCGAGATACGCAGTATTTT. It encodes CASSHSGRAGRDTQYF.

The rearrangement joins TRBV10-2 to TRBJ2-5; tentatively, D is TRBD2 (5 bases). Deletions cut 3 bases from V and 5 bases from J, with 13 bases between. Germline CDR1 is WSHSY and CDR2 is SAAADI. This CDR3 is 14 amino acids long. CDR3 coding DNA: TGCGCCAGCAGTGACAGGACGGGCGGGGAGACCCAGTACTTC. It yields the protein CASSDRTGGETQYF.

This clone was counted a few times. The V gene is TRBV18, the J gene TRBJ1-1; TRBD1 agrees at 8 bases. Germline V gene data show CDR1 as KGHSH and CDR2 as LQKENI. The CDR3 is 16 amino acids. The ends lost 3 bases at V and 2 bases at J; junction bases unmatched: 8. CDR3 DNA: TGTGCCAGCTCACCCGGCCAGGGGGCGGGTAACACTGAAGCTTTCTTT. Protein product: CASSPGQGAGNTEAFF.

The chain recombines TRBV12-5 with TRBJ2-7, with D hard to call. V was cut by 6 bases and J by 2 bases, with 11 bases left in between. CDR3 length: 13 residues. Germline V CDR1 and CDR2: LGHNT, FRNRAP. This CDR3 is CASGGSSAYEQYF. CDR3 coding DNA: TGTGCTAGTGGGGGTAGTTCAGCCTACGAGCAGTACTTC.

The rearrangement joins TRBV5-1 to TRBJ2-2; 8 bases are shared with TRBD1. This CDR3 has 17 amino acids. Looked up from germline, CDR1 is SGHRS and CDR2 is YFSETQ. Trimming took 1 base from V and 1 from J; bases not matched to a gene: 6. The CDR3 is CASSLLSGQGNTGELFF. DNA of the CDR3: TGCGCCAGCAGCTTGCTTAGTGGACAGGGGAACACCGGGGAGCTGTTTTTT.

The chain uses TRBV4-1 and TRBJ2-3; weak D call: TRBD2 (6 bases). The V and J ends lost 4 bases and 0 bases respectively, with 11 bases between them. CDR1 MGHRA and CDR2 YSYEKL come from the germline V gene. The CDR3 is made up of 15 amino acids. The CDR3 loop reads CASSRDFPSTDTQYF. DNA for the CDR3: TGCGCCAGCAGCCGGGACTTTCCTAGCACAGATACGCAGTATTTT.